Listed below are T cell receptor beta chains from one sample, sequenced in a study of identical twins. Via MiXCR, TCRdb re-called the 5' RACE reads, giving one row per CDR3 protein. Found here are roughly 1,500,000 distinct CDR3 sequences, about 30% of them singletons; the top ten hold 0.27%. The sample taken for sequencing was cord blood. The receptors derive from a newborn girl in good health. Both conserved end residues are trimmed from each CDR3.

>TRBV12-3/TRBV12-4
ASSFRGEQF
>TRBV6-5
ASSYSRASGYNEQF
>TRBV12-3/TRBV12-4
ASSVTGAYT
>TRBV29-1
SVVAGGYEQY
>TRBV20-1
SARWAAGSYEQY
>TRBV28
ASSAGTKMETQY
>TRBV10-3
AISDQSERLPSYNEQF
>TRBV7-9
ASSRGTDSSYEQY
>TRBV7-2
ASSTSNVAGGLYEQY
>TRBV9
ASSVAGPTGMDTQY
>TRBV20-1
SATSPGTDLHGYT
>TRBV3-1
ASSQGGSDGYT
>TRBV5-1
ASSLVDPHNEQF
>TRBV11-2
ASSLKEGVYGYT
>TRBV2
ASSGHGTGELF
>TRBV3-1
ASSPRLGSEQF
>TRBV5-6
ASSLFRDRMSYEQY
>TRBV20-1
SGHRGPDNEKLF
>TRBV29-1
SVALPGELF
>TRBV27
ASSFRGLAVNEQF
>TRBV7-8
ASSLGYGTFYEQY
>TRBV11-2
ASSSSANEQF
>TRBV20-1
SASHGGPYNSPLH
>TRBV13
ASSFTAGGETQY
>TRBV6-1
ARGQTNYGYT
>TRBV5-1
ASSSAGQDEKLF
>TRBV13
ASSIARGWSSPLH
>TRBV5-1
ASSLEGRIGYEQY
>TRBV29-1
SAETGVSYEQY
>TRBV7-2
ASSLRLAGESTDTQY
>TRBV27
ASSYRRSGELF
>TRBV13
ASGRGHNYGYT
>TRBV5-1
ASSASLRSEQF
>TRBV5-4
ASSSGASDEQY
>TRBV12-3/TRBV12-4
ASRPPGLHGELF
>TRBV5-6
ASSWGTGASNQPQH
>TRBV20-1
SALTSGGAENEQF
>TRBV28
ASSLSGAGSEQF
>TRBV7-2
ASSLVSLQETQY
>TRBV11-2
ASSSLRGSNSPLH
>TRBV28
ASSLCSTSGRVEDTQY